This TCR beta chain was captured in a study of CD8 T cells in Susac syndrome. A quantity of about 0.45 to 1 ug RNA underwent reverse transcription using random hexamers. An immunoSEQ multiplex PCR generated amplified TCR beta CDR3 products spanning 54 Vbeta and 13 Jbeta. MiXCR was run by TCRdb on the immunoSEQ multiplex PCR reads, yielding one entry per CDR3 protein. This sample has roughly 150,000 distinct CDR3 sequences, with approximately 95% found just once. V was cut by 3 bases and J by 1 base, with 9 bases left in between. The germline gives CDR1 SEHNR, CDR2 FQNEAQ (reference sequence). The CDR3 is made up of 14 amino acids.

The gene calls are TRBV7-9 and TRBJ1-1; tentatively, D is TRBD1 (5 bases). This receptor was identified in a human donor with Susac syndrome. The specimen sequenced was CD4+ T cells from PBMCs. The chain's CDR3 is CASSFGASNTEAFF. CDR3 nucleotide sequence: TGTGCCAGCAGCTTCGGGGCCTCGAACACTGAAGCTTTCTTT.